This TCR beta chain was identified during a study of vaccination and CD4 T cells after COVID-19. With regard to this clonotype: Its antigen is still unknown.

Whole-study findings and limits: The median SARS-CoV-2-reactive clonotype number increased from about 20 to 38, without statistical significance. Convalescent patients displayed a median around 88% of reactive clones emerging only post-vaccination.

Trimming stripped 3 bases from V and 5 bases from J, with 10 bases between. The germline V gene has CDR1 DFQATT and CDR2 SNEGSKA (reference sequence). The CDR3 covers 12 residues. The Oncomine TCR Beta short-read assay generated sequence data from the DNA of cultured CD4+ T cells. TCRdb redid the calling of the PCR reads with MiXCR, one entry per CDR3 protein. The sample includes approximately 3,000 distinct CDR3 sequences, about 29% of them seen just once. Treatment given: roughly 11-day PBMC culture with coronavirus spike peptide pools or control peptides (ViraFEST assay). CD4+ T lymphocytes from the unexposed donor were collected before the COVID-19 pandemic (2011-2018). Both day 3 and day 7 involved replacing half of the medium with fresh IL-2 medium.

V gene TRBV20-1 combines with J gene TRBJ1-2; D gene ambiguous. The receptor's source is a human donor in good health. The material sequenced was CD4+ T cells from blood, cultured in vitro. CDR3 bases: TGCAGTGCTAGCAGAGACACATATGGCTACACCTTC. Its protein is CSASRDTYGYTF.